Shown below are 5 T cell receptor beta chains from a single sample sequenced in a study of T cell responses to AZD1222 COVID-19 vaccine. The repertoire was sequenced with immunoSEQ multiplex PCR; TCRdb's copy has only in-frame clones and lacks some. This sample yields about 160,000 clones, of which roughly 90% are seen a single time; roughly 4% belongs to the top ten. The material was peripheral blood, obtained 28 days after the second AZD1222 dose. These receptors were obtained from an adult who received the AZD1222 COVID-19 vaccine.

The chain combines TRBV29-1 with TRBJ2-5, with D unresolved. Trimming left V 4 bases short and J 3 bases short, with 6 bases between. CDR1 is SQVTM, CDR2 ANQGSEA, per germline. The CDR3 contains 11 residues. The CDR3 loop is CSVVGEETQYF. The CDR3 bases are TGCAGCGTTGTTGGGGAAGAGACCCAGTACTTC.

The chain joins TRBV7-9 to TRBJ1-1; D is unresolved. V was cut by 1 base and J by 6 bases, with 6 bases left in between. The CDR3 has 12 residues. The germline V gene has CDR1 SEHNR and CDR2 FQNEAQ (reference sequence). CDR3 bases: TGTGCCAGCAGCTTAGATTACGCTGAAGCTTTCTTT. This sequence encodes CASSLDYAEAFF.

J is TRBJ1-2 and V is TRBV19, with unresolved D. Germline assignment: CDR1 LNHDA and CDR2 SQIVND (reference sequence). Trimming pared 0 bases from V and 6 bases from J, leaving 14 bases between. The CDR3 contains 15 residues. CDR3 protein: CASSIELSVLNGYTF. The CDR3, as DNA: TGTGCCAGTAGTATAGAGCTATCGGTCCTAAATGGCTACACCTTC.

The DNA for the CDR3 is TGTGCCAGCAGTTTATCGGGGGTTGAGGGTCAGCCCCAGCATTTT. It specifies CASSLSGVEGQPQHF. This sequence joins TRBV27 and TRBJ1-5; a weak D match, TRBD1 (5 bases). Germline V gene lookup returns CDR1 MNHEY and CDR2 SMNVEV (reference sequence). The CDR3 consists of 15 residues. Trimming left V 0 bases short and J 6 bases short, with 12 bases between.

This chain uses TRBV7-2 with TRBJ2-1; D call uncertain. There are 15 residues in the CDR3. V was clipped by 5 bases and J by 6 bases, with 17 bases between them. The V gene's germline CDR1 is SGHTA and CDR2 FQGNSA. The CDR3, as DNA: TGTGCCAGCAGCCCTCAGCCGATTAGCAGCAATGAGCAGTTCTTC. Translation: CASSPQPISSNEQFF.